Listed here are 14 T cell receptor beta chains from one sample, sequenced in a study of CD8+CD57+ T cells in acquired aplastic anemia. The template for TCR beta VDJ and CDR3 sequence profiling was genomic DNA. TCRdb re-called the reads through MiXCR, storing one row per CDR3 protein. The profile shows 150,000 or so distinct CDR3 sequences, 48% of them singletons. Patients included in sequencing had previously demonstrated CD8+CD57+ cell expansion by flow cytometry. Sequencing used sorted CD4+, CD8+, or CD8+CD57+ T cells (not recorded which) from PBMCs. These receptors all stem from a human donor with aplastic anemia.

The chain recombines TRBV20-1 with TRBJ2-7, with D possibly TRBD1 on 5 matching bases. The V end lost 0 bases, the J end lost 5 bases, and 11 bases lay between the germline ends. The CDR3 is made up of 13 amino acids. Germline V gene sequence: CDR1 DFQATT, CDR2 SNEGSKA (reference sequence). The CDR3 DNA is TGCAGTGCTAGAGATCTGGGCAGGGACGAGCAGTACTTC. Its protein product is CSARDLGRDEQYF.

This clonotype has more than one count but fewer than ten. CDR3 nucleotide sequence: TGTGCCAGCAGTGGGTTAAAGGGACAGGGTGGGGCCAACGTCCTGACTTTC. Amino acid sequence: CASSGLKGQGGANVLTF. The chain carries TRBV2 and TRBJ2-6, with 9 bases matching TRBD1. The V segment lost 4 bases and the J segment 3 bases; nucleotides outside the gene matches: 7. Germline lookup yields CDR1 SNHLY and CDR2 FYNNEI. This CDR3 contains 17 residues.

This chain uses TRBV4-3 with TRBJ2-2; 8 bases are shared with TRBD1. Germline V gene data show CDR1 as LGHNA and CDR2 as YSLEER. The V gene end was trimmed by 0 bases and the J gene end by 4 bases; junction bases not matched to a gene: 7. The CDR3 has 17 residues. This chain's CDR3 is CASSQDQRTGITGELFF. The CDR3 DNA follows: TGCGCCAGCAGCCAAGATCAGAGGACAGGGATCACCGGGGAGCTGTTTTTT.

The chain joins TRBV5-1 to TRBJ1-6, with D possibly matching TRBD1 (6 bases). This CDR3 spans 16 amino acids. Germline V gene lookup returns CDR1 SGHRS and CDR2 YFSETQ. Trimming removed 1 base from V and 10 bases from J, with 18 bases in between. The CDR3 here is CASSLPGQIDGSPLHF. CDR3 in DNA: TGCGCCAGCAGCTTGCCAGGACAGATTGATGGGTCACCCCTCCACTTT.

The table lists this clonotype with many counts. The chain links TRBV4-1 to TRBJ1-2; D unresolved. V was shortened by 3 bases and J by 0 bases, with 11 bases between the two germline ends. Germline CDR1 is MGHRA and CDR2 is YSYEKL. The CDR3 runs 15 residues. The CDR3 DNA is TGCGCCAGCAGCCAGGCTCGCGGTGCTAACTATGGCTACACCTTC. Residues: CASSQARGANYGYTF.

V is TRBV29-1 and J is TRBJ1-5; the D is unclear. From germline, CDR1 is SQVTM and CDR2 ANQGSEA. Trimming took off 7 bases at V and 3 bases at J, with 13 bases between the two ends. This CDR3 spans 13 amino acids. DNA of the CDR3: TGCAGCGCCCTCGAAAGTATCAATCAGCCCCAGCATTTT. Residues: CSALESINQPQHF.

This clonotype came up once. The chain joins TRBV11-1 to TRBJ2-3, with TRBD2 matching over 7 bases. Germline V CDR1 and CDR2: SGHAT, FQDESV (reference sequence). V dropped 0 bases and J dropped 5; count of bases not matched to a gene: 8. The CDR3 has 16 residues. The DNA for the CDR3 is TGTGCCAGCAGCTTAGCGACGGCGGGAGAGGTAGATACGCAGTATTTT. Protein: CASSLATAGEVDTQYF. The variable domain in full, with the rest retrieved from reference TRBV11-1 and TRBJ2-3, is EAEVAQSPRYKITEKSQAVAFWCDPISGHATLYWYRQILGQGPELLVQFQDESVVDDSQLPKDRFSAERLKGVDSTLKIQPAELGDSAMYLCASSLATAGEVDTQYFGPGTRLTVL.

This clonotype was found many times. This chain uses TRBV2 with TRBJ2-2, with D tentatively TRBD1 or TRBD2 (6 bases each). V gave up 7 bases and J gave up 4 bases, with 16 bases separating them. CDR3 size: 15 residues. Germline V CDR1 and CDR2: SNHLY, FYNNEI. CDR3 nucleotide sequence: TGTGCCAGCAAGGCGGTACGGGGGCCCACCGGGGAGCTGTTTTTT. It yields the protein CASKAVRGPTGELFF.

This clonotype was found many times. The chain carries TRBV20-1 and TRBJ2-1; D is unresolved. The germline V gene has CDR1 DFQATT and CDR2 SNEGSKA (reference sequence). V gave up 1 base and J gave up 4 bases, with 11 bases separating them. The CDR3 extends over 14 amino acids. CDR3 in amino acids: CSARGTRYYNEQFF. For the CDR3, the DNA is TGCAGTGCTAGAGGGACGAGATATTACAATGAGCAGTTCTTC.

The genes are TRBV19 and TRBJ1-6; unclear D gene. This CDR3 is built from 14 residues. V shed 3 bases and J shed 10 bases, with 13 bases lying between them. The germline CDR1 and CDR2 sequences are LNHDA and SQIVND (reference sequence). As DNA, the CDR3 is TGTGCCAGTAGTATCGGTTCAGCACACTCACCCCTCCACTTT. Amino acid sequence: CASSIGSAHSPLHF. Full variable domain (rest looked up from reference TRBV19 and TRBJ1-6): DGGITQSPKYLFRKEGQNVTLSCEQNLNHDAMYWYRQDPGQGLRLIYYSQIVNDFQKGDIAEGYSVSREKKESFPLTVTSAQKNPTAFYLCASSIGSAHSPLHFGNGTRLTVT.

On this clonotype: This may arise from a read error, as a much more abundant clone is one base away. The V and J genes are TRBV9 and TRBJ1-2; 10 positions match TRBD1. This CDR3 is 15 amino acids long. Germline CDR1 reads SGDLS; CDR2 reads YYNGEE. The CDR3 nucleotides are TGTGCCAGCAGCTCCTTCCGGGACAGGGGCGATGGCCACACCTTC. Translated, it gives CASSSFRDRGDGHTF. Filled out from reference TRBV9 and TRBJ1-2, the complete variable domain reads DSGVTQTPKHLITATGQRVTLRCSPRSGDLSVYWYQQSLDQGLQFLIQYYNGEERAKGNILERFSAQQFPDLHSELNLSSLELGDSALYFCASSSFRDRGDGHTFGSGTRLTVV.

This clonotype was seen many times. The chain couples TRBV19 to TRBJ2-2; D call uncertain. This CDR3 is 13 amino acids long. Deletions cut 3 bases from V and 4 bases from J, with 6 bases between. Germline loops: CDR1 LNHDA, CDR2 SQIVND (reference sequence). CDR3 DNA: TGTGCCAGTAGTATGGCAGCCACCGGGGAGCTGTTTTTT. Protein product: CASSMAATGELFF.

The rearrangement joins TRBV19 to TRBJ1-2, with 7 nucleotides matching TRBD1. Trimming at V came to 3 bases and at J to 9 bases, leaving 4 bases not matched to a gene. The CDR3 is made up of 12 amino acids. CDR1 LNHDA and CDR2 SQIVND come from the germline V gene (reference sequence). CDR3: CASSIEDRRYTF. As DNA, the CDR3 is TGTGCCAGTAGTATCGAGGACAGGCGCTACACCTTC.

This clonotype came up many times. The chain carries TRBV25-1 and TRBJ2-1, with D tentatively TRBD2 (5 bases). The germline CDR1 and CDR2 sequences are MGHDK and SYGVNS. Trimming stripped 0 bases from V and 12 bases from J, with 15 bases between. The CDR3 has 14 residues. The CDR3, as DNA: TGTGCCAGCAGTGAATATAATGGTGGAGAGGGGCAGTTCTTC. Its translation: CASSEYNGGEGQFF.